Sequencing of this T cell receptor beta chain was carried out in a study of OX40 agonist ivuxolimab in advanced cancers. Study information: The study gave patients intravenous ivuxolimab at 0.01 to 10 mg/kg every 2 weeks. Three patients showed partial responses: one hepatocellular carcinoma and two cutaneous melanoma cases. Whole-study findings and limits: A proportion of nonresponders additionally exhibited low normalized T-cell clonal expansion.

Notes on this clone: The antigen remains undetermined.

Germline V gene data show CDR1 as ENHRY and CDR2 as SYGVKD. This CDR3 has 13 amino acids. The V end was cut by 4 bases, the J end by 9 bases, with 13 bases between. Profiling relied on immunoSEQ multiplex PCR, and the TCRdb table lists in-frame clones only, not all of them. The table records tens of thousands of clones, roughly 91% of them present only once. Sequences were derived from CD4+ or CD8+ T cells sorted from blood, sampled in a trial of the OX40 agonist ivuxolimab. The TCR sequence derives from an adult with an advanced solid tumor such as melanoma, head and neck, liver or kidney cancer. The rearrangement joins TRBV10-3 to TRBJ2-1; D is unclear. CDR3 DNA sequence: TGTGCCATCAGTGTTTCCCGCGAGGCTGAGCAGTTCTTC. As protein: CAISVSREAEQFF.